In its sample, the clone carrying this T cell receptor beta chain was seen once. Profiling relied on immunoSEQ multiplex PCR, and the TCRdb table lists in-frame clones only, not all of them. The data contain approximately 150,000 clones, just over 90% of them seen just once; the ten biggest clones take up 1.5% to 2.5%. Germline V gives CDR1 SGHTA, CDR2 FQGNSA. V was pared by 1 base and J by 1 base, with 13 bases between. The CDR3 spans 16 residues. This entry comes from a study of blood T cell repertoires in COVID-19. The chain uses TRBV7-2 and TRBJ2-5; D unclear. This receptor was identified in a woman aged 60-70 years with COVID-19, enrolled during active disease. Material for sequencing was peripheral blood. Here the CDR3 reads CASSLGPGSLQETQYF. DNA for the CDR3: TGTGCCAGCAGCTTAGGTCCGGGTTCCCTCCAAGAGACCCAGTACTTC.